A selection of T cell receptor beta chains follows, all from one sample in a study of T cells expressing NK-cell markers. Following a re-call of the 5' RACE reads, TCRdb has one entry per CDR3 protein and lacks DNA. The sample table sets out 250,000 or so distinct CDR3 sequences. Sequences were obtained from blood T cells: a sorted CD56 or NKG2C T cell subset, CD4+ or CD8+ T cells, or bulk PBMC T cells (not recorded which). The receptors were sampled from a woman aged 18 to 75 in good health. Each CDR3 is given with its conserved first and last residue.

TRBJ2-7 TRBV20-1 CSARDQRGGYEQYF
TRBJ2-3 TRBV12-3/TRBV12-4 CASTSKGPTDTQYF
TRBJ2-7 TRBV6-1 CASRRGYNRRAEYEQYF
TRBJ1-6 TRBV20-1 CSATTARGSGSPLHF
TRBJ1-4 TRBV5-5 CASSSRPEVGNLFF
TRBJ2-1 TRBV5-1 CASSLELENNEQFF
TRBJ2-7 TRBV7-2 CASSFLTVSGSYEQYF
TRBJ1-2 TRBV5-1 CASSFDSPNYGYTF
TRBJ2-1 TRBV20-1 CSAIPREESYNEQFF
TRBJ1-1 TRBV7-3 CASSSRNGYEAFF
TRBJ2-3 TRBV19 CATSSVEGDTQYF
TRBJ1-1 TRBV7-9 CASSPTGKIEAFF
TRBJ2-1 TRBV28 CASSHTWRESYNEQFF
TRBJ2-7 TRBV29-1 CSVGKPSYEQYF
TRBJ2-2 TRBV28 CASTPRGTANTGELFF
TRBJ2-2 TRBV20-1 CSATSGRPPTGELFF
TRBJ2-3 TRBV6-5 CASSYSGSGSTDTQYF
TRBJ2-3 TRBV10-1 CASSEMGKSGGEDTQYF
TRBJ2-1 TRBV4-1 CASSQVDLVSYGEQFF
TRBJ2-7 TRBV5-1 CASSSTGGGYEQYF
TRBJ1-1 TRBV12-3/TRBV12-4 CASSPGVSEAFF
TRBJ2-1 TRBV5-1 CASSATSGRYNEQFF
TRBJ2-5 TRBV20-1 CSARYQWETQYF
TRBJ1-2 TRBV3-1 CASSLDGAYGYTF
TRBJ1-1 TRBV5-6 CASSFRAGTEAFF
TRBJ2-3 TRBV20-1 CSGENQDTQYF
TRBJ1-2 TRBV12-3/TRBV12-4 CASSLKGSGYTF
TRBJ1-6 TRBV3-1 CASSPRADNSPLHF
TRBJ1-5 TRBV10-1 CASSTGGAYNQPQHF
TRBJ1-5 TRBV11-2 CASSLAGRYQPQHF
TRBJ1-2 TRBV15 CATSRTGTANGYTF
TRBJ1-1 TRBV4-3 CASSLRVRNTEAFF
TRBJ2-1 TRBV28 CASSFGNSYNEQFF
TRBJ1-2 TRBV28 CAGWTVYYGYTF
TRBJ1-5 TRBV25-1 CASSDMGAWQPQHF
TRBJ2-1 TRBV7-3 CASSPDYTSYNEQFF
TRBJ2-3 TRBV14 CASSQFEGTDTQYF
TRBJ2-2 TRBV19 CASSPPGSGRDGELFF
TRBJ1-1 TRBV5-1 CASSSGLGTEAFF
TRBJ2-1 TRBV28 CASSSWDRDFF
TRBJ2-3 TRBV7-6 CASSLGHAPSTDTQYF
TRBJ1-5 TRBV16 CASSQSKTGNQPQHF
TRBJ2-3 TRBV19 CASRAVIGEDTQYF
TRBJ2-2 TRBV28 CASSPSQGSAGELFF
TRBJ2-7 TRBV7-9 CASSFPSGRRESYEQYF
TRBJ2-3 TRBV4-3 CASSQDLGPTDTQYF
TRBJ2-3 TRBV4-3 CASSQDRTDTQYF
TRBJ2-2 TRBV7-2 CASSRTTLRGTGELFF
TRBJ2-1 TRBV6-2/TRBV6-3 CASSPLNEQFF
TRBJ1-6 TRBV12-3/TRBV12-4 CASHAGTGGSPLHF
TRBJ1-3 TRBV12-3/TRBV12-4 CASSRGGSSGNTIYF
TRBJ2-1 TRBV7-2 CASSPSLAYNEQFF
TRBJ2-7 TRBV5-1 CASSRTQTYEQYF
TRBJ2-1 TRBV5-6 CASSLGLRTANNEQFF